The 2 T cell receptor beta chains below were found in one sample sequenced in a study of shared clonotypes between healthy human individuals. The protocol was immunoSEQ multiplex PCR, while the TCRdb copy is restricted to in-frame clones and leaves out a portion. The sample includes just over 2,000,000 clones, 90% to 95% of them seen just once. Sample: naive CD4+ T cells sorted from blood. As for subset: CD45RA+ positively selected. These receptors all come from a man younger than 35 in good health.

To note about this clone: At one boundary the junction diverges from the germline segment, which might be a read error. The chain combines TRBV7-7 with TRBJ1-5; TRBD1 might be the D (5 bases). The CDR3 totals 13 residues. The germline CDR1 and CDR2 sequences are SSHAT and FNYEAQ (reference sequence). CDR3 sequence: CASSRGVNQPQHF. CDR3 nucleotide sequence: TGTGCTAGCAGCAGAGGGGTTAATCAGCCCCAGCATTTT.

J is TRBJ2-5 and V is TRBV27; 11 nucleotides line up with TRBD1. The CDR3 length is 16 residues. The ends lost 5 bases at V and 6 bases at J; junction bases unmatched: 11. Germline CDR1 is MNHEY and CDR2 is SMNVEV (reference sequence). The CDR3 DNA reads TGTGCCAGCAGTACTGTATCGGGACAGGGGGAGAAGACCCAGTACTTC. The encoded protein is CASSTVSGQGEKTQYF.